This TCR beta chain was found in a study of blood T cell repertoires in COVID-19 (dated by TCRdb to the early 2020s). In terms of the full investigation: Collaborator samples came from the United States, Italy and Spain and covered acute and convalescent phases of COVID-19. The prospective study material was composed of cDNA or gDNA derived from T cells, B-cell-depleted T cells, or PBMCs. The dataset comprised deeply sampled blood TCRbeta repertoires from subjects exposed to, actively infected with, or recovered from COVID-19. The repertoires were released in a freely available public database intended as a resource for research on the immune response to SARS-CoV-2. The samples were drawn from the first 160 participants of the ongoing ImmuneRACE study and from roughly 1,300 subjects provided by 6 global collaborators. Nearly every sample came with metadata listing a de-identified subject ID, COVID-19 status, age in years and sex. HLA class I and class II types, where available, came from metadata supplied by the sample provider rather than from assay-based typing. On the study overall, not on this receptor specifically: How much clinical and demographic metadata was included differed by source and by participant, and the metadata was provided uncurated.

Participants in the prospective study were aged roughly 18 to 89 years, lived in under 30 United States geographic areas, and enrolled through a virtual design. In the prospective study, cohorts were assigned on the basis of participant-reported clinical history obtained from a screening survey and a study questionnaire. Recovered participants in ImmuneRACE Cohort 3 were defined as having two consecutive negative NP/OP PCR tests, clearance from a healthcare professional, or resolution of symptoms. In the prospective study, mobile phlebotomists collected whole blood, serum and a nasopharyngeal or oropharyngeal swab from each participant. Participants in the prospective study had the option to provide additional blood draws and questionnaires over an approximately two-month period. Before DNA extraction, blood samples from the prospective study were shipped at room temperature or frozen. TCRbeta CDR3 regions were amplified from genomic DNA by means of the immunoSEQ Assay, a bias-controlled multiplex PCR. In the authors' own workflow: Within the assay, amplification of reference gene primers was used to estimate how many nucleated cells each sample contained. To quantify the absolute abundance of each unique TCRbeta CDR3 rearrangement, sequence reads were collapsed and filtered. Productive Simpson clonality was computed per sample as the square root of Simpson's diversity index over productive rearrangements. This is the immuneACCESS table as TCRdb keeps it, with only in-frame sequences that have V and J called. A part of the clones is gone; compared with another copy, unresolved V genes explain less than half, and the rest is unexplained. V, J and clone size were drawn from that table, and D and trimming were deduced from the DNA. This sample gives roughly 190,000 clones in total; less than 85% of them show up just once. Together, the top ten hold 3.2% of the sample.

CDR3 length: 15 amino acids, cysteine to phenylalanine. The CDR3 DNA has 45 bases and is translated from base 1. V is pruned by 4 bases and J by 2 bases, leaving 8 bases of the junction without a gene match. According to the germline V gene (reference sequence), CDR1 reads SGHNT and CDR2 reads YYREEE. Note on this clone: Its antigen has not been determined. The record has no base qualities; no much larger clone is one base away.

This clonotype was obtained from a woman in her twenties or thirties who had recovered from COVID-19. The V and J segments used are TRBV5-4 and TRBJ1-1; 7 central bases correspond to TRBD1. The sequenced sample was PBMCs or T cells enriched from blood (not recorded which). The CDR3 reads CASSHRNRGNTEAFF. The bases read TGTGCCAGCAGCCATCGAAACAGGGGCAACACTGAAGCTTTCTTT.